Included here is one T cell receptor beta chain sequence, with context. Its antigen remains unknown. The data were obtained in a study of cytomegalovirus exposure and HLA in healthy donors. PCR primers comprised 60 Vbeta and 13 Jbeta primers. Sequencing was performed with immunoSEQ multiplex PCR; in TCRdb, only in-frame clones are kept and a portion is missing. Of about 190,000 clones listed, around 88% are singletons. Germline V lookup: CDR1 GTSNPN, CDR2 SVGIG (reference sequence). Trimming left V 4 bases short and J 7 bases short, with 16 bases between. There are 13 residues in the CDR3. Broader study findings: It was 150 to 200 TCR beta chains that were listed as cytomegalovirus-associated. A later analysis found TCR association rates differed by HLA locus, highest for DRB1 and lowest for HLA-C. Presence/absence analysis assumed near-uniform sequencing depth across donors. The sole available immune exposure information was CMV serostatus.

The sequence was collected from a man aged 40-49 years in good health and CMV-seropositive. This chain uses TRBV30 with TRBJ1-2; TRBD1 might be the D (5 bases). The source material was PBMCs. CDR3 region: CAWTAGFGGGYTF. The CDR3 bases are TGTGCCTGGACCGCAGGGTTCGGGGGTGGCTACACCTTC.